This T cell receptor (beta chain) was sequenced during a study of CXCR3-negative and CXCR3-positive naive CD8 T cells. Study-level points and caveats: In both naive subsets diversity was comparably high, whereas memory CD8+ cells showed much lower diversity. Researchers reported similar TRBV-TRBJ usage in naive CXCR3-negative and CXCR3-positive cells, though memory differed.

Preparation of TRB cDNA libraries relied on 5' RACE carrying UMI labels. TCRdb re-called the 5' RACE reads; one entry per CDR3 protein, DNA not given. Found here are 56,000 or so distinct CDR3 sequences; the top ten clones hold approximately 22%. Triplicate sorts, fewer than 350,000 cells apiece, were made for each CD8+ T cell subset. Note on this clonotype: Its target is unknown.

CDR1 is DFQATT, CDR2 SNEGSKA, per germline (reference sequence). This CDR3 has 11 residues. The sequence came from a human donor in good health. Some clones in this sample may be carry-over from other donors' samples. The V gene is TRBV20-1, the J gene TRBJ2-7. Material for sequencing was memory CD8+ T cells from blood. CDR3 loop: CSARGYYEQYF.